A selection of T cell receptor beta chains follows, all from one sample in a study of blood T cell repertoires in COVID-19. Produced via immunoSEQ multiplex PCR; TCRdb's table is partial and in-frame only. The sample has 190,000 or so clones, less than 90% seen once. The sample comprised peripheral blood. The receptors derive from a woman between 65 and 79 years old with acute or convalescent COVID-19. Each CDR3 is given with its conserved first and last residue. The D gene is left open where the match is weak. Expanded clones are given a class, and other clones once, few, many or no size at all.

.	.	TRBV25-1	TRBJ2-1	TGTGCCAGCAGTAGGGGCAATGAGCAGTTCTTC	CASSRGNEQFF
.	.	TRBV19	TRBJ1-5	TGTGCCAGTAGTAGTCAGCAGGGGAATCAGCCCCAGCATTTT	CASSSQQGNQPQHF
.	.	TRBV7-2	TRBJ2-1	TGTGCCAGCAGCTTGATTAGCTCCTACAATGAGCAGTTCTTC	CASSLISSYNEQFF
.	.	TRBV2	TRBJ2-1	TGTGCCAGCAGTGATGTGTTAATCGGGGATGAGCAGTTCTTC	CASSDVLIGDEQFF
TRBD1	.	TRBV7-9	TRBJ1-5	TGTGCCAGCAGCGGACCCGGGACAGGGGGCCAGCCCCAGCATTTT	CASSGPGTGGQPQHF
TRBD2	.	TRBV18	TRBJ2-2	TGTGCCAGCTCACCACAGACTAGAGCGGGGGTTGCCACCGGGGAGCTGTTTTTT	CASSPQTRAGVATGELFF
TRBD1	.	TRBV5-1	TRBJ2-1	TGCGCCAGCAGCTTGGCAGGACAGGGGATGGGCAATGAGCAGTTCTTC	CASSLAGQGMGNEQFF
TRBD1	.	TRBV19	TRBJ1-5	TGTGCCAGTGTTGACAGGGACAGGTATCAGCCCCAGCATTTT	CASVDRDRYQPQHF
.	.	TRBV7-5	TRBJ2-7	TGTGTCAGAAGCTTAGCGGCCAAGCGGGGAGGTGGGGAGCAGTACTTC	CVRSLAAKRGGGEQYF
.	.	TRBV5-1	TRBJ1-6	TGCGCCAGCAGCACGGAGCCGTCGAATTCACCCCTCCACTTT	CASSTEPSNSPLHF
TRBD2	.	TRBV11-2	TRBJ2-2	TGTGCCAGCAGGTCCTCGGGGGGAGATACCGGGGAGCTGTTTTTT	CASRSSGGDTGELFF
.	.	TRBV6-6	TRBJ2-1	TGTGCCAGCAGGGGGGGTCCAACCTACAATGAGCAGTTCTTC	CASRGGPTYNEQFF
.	few	TRBV29-1	TRBJ2-7	TGCAGCGTTGAATCGGGGAATGAGCAGTACTTC	CSVESGNEQYF
TRBD1	once	TRBV28	TRBJ2-2	TGTGCCAGCAGACGACAGGGGGCGCAGATCACCGGGGAGCTGTTTTTT	CASRRQGAQITGELFF
.	.	TRBV6-6	TRBJ2-2	TGTGCCAGCAGTTACGCCAGGGGGAACACCGGGGAGCTGTTTTTT	CASSYARGNTGELFF
TRBD1	few	TRBV28	TRBJ1-1	TGTGCCAGCAGTCCTGGGACAGGTGGGACCCCTGAAGCTTTCTTT	CASSPGTGGTPEAFF
.	once	TRBV11-3	TRBJ2-1	TGTGCCAGCAGCATTAGCCGAGGTCGGCGCCTCAATGAGCAGTTCTTC	CASSISRGRRLNEQFF
.	few	TRBV6-5	TRBJ2-7	TGTGCCAGCACTGGAGACAGCTACGAGCAGTACTTC	CASTGDSYEQYF
TRBD1	.	TRBV6-5	TRBJ1-2	TGTGCCAGCAGTTACCTCGACAGGGACTATGGCTACACCTTC	CASSYLDRDYGYTF
TRBD1	.	TRBV12-5	TRBJ2-2	TGTGCTAGTGGTTGGGCCGGACAGGGGTTCACCGGGGAGCTGTTTTTT	CASGWAGQGFTGELFF
.	.	TRBV27	TRBJ1-1	TGTGCCAGCAGAAACCGGGTAAACACTGAAGCTTTCTTT	CASRNRVNTEAFF
.	.	TRBV11-2	TRBJ1-4	TGTGCCAGCAGCTTAGTTCCAGGAAATGAAAAACTGTTTTTT	CASSLVPGNEKLFF
.	few	TRBV24-1	TRBJ2-3	TGTGCCACCAGCAACACAGATACGCAGTATTTT	CATSNTDTQYF
TRBD1	once	TRBV19	TRBJ2-2	TGTGCCAGTGGTTACAGGGGGCCCTCCCCCGGGGAGCTGTTTTTT	CASGYRGPSPGELFF
.	.	TRBV7-6	TRBJ2-2	TGTGCCAGCAGCTTAGCGTTTAGCTCGGGGGAGCTGTTTTTT	CASSLAFSSGELFF
TRBD2	once	TRBV28	TRBJ2-1	TGTGCCAGCAGACTAGCGGGAGGGCCCTCCTACAATGAGCAGTTCTTC	CASRLAGGPSYNEQFF